This T cell receptor beta chain derives from a study of blood T cells in healthy people across ages. Primers used in a second PCR of roughly 6 to 12 cycles were a sample-barcoded 5' primer and a J-beta primer mix. MiXCR, run by TCRdb on the 5' RACE reads, gives a single entry per CDR3 protein. The data show approximately 1.5 million distinct CDR3 sequences, 30% to 40% seen once. General study results and limits: The CMV status of each donor remained undetermined, and this could have confounded shifts in expanded clonotypes. Diversity of TCR beta per million T cells declined in a roughly linear way with age.

As concerns this clonotype: Antigen unknown.

Germline CDR1 and CDR2: DFQATT and SNEGSKA (reference sequence). This CDR3 contains 14 residues. V dropped 6 bases and J dropped 2; count of bases not matched to a gene: 5. The TCR sequence derives from a woman aged 30 to 39 in good health. The sequenced material came from blood. The chain recombines TRBV20-1 with TRBJ2-5; TRBD1 matches at 11 bases. CDR3 coding DNA: TGCAGTGCCGGACAGGGGGCCTCGCAAGAGACCCAGTACTTC. Encoded protein: CSAGQGASQETQYF.